The rows below give T cell receptor beta chains drawn from one sample of a study of shared clonotypes between healthy human individuals. Generated by immunoSEQ multiplex PCR, the TCRdb table keeps only in-frame clones and is missing some. The data hold about a million clones, with 70% to 85% observed a single time. Sequenced sample: memory CD4+ T cells sorted from blood. The receptors originated from a man between 18 and 29 years old in good health. The CDR3 runs from the conserved cysteine through the conserved F or W. A D gene is named only where the DNA matches it firmly. Not every row has a clone size; where given, it reads once, few, many or a size class.

CDR3aa,CDR3nt,abundance,j_gene,v_gene,len,d_gene
CASSPAGANVLTF,TGTGCCAGCAGCCCTGCTGGGGCCAACGTCCTGACTTTC,-,TRBJ2-6,TRBV9,13,-
CASSLDRTSGNTIYF,TGTGCCAGCTCGCTGGACAGGACCTCTGGAAACACCATATATTTT,-,TRBJ1-3,TRBV18,15,TRBD1
CSARRKSEAFF,TGCAGTGCCCGCCGAAAGAGTGAAGCTTTCTTT,few,TRBJ1-1,TRBV20-1,11,-
CAWSVPGPGNIQYF,TGTGCCTGGAGTGTACCAGGTCCGGGTAACATTCAGTACTTC,-,TRBJ2-4,TRBV30,14,-
CASSSPTMNTEAFF,TGTGCCAGCAGTTCCCCGACCATGAACACTGAAGCTTTCTTT,-,TRBJ1-1,TRBV27,14,-
CAISGQGVIMNTEAFF,TGTGCCATCAGTGGACAGGGAGTAATAATGAACACTGAAGCTTTCTTT,few,TRBJ1-1,TRBV10-3,16,TRBD1
CASSLEVTGGPTEAFF,TGCGCCAGCAGCTTAGAAGTTACTGGCGGCCCCACTGAAGCTTTCTTT,-,TRBJ1-1,TRBV5-1,16,-
CSVREFNEQFF,TGCAGCGTTAGGGAGTTCAATGAGCAGTTCTTC,-,TRBJ2-1,TRBV29-1,11,-
CASSPEGSPLHF,TGCGCCAGCAGCCCGGAGGGTTCACCCCTCCACTTT,-,TRBJ1-6,TRBV5-1,12,-
CATRGLSNQPQHF,TGTGCCACCAGGGGGTTAAGCAATCAGCCCCAGCATTTT,-,TRBJ1-5,TRBV15,13,-
CASSPPSGGDNEQFF,TGTGCCAGCAGCCCGCCTAGCGGGGGGGACAATGAGCAGTTCTTC,-,TRBJ2-1,TRBV13,15,TRBD2
CASSSGFTSNQPQHF,TGTGCCAGCAGTTCGGGTTTTACCTCCAATCAGCCCCAGCATTTT,-,TRBJ1-5,TRBV2,15,-
CASSLLSGPNPYGYTF,TGTGCCAGCAGCCTCCTATCCGGGCCCAACCCCTATGGCTACACCTTC,few,TRBJ1-2,TRBV7-6,16,-
CASKETENFYNSPLHF,TGTGCCAGCAAAGAGACAGAAAACTTCTATAATTCACCCCTCCACTTT,-,TRBJ1-6,TRBV28,16,-
CASSFPGGNGYTF,TGTGCCAGCAGCTTCCCCGGTGGAAATGGCTACACCTTC,-,TRBJ1-2,TRBV5-6,13,-
CASSSELGTQYF,TGTGCCAGCAGCTCCGAGCTGGGGACCCAGTACTTC,-,TRBJ2-5,TRBV9,12,-
CASSIMGTTHQPQHF,TGTGCCAGTAGTATAATGGGGACGACGCATCAGCCCCAGCATTTT,-,TRBJ1-5,TRBV19,15,-
CASSYSIESGNTIYF,TGTGCCAGCAGTTACTCGATAGAATCTGGAAACACCATATATTTT,-,TRBJ1-3,TRBV6-5,15,-
CASSLEGMYSNQPQHF,TGCGCCAGCAGCTTGGAGGGGATGTATAGCAATCAGCCCCAGCATTTT,-,TRBJ1-5,TRBV5-1,16,-
CSVVRNTEAFF,TGCAGCGTTGTCAGGAACACTGAAGCTTTCTTT,-,TRBJ1-1,TRBV29-1,11,-
CASSLKGQETQYF,TGTGCCAGCAGCTTGAAGGGCCAAGAGACCCAGTACTTC,-,TRBJ2-5,TRBV5-6,13,-
CASSLGGGRGSTDTQYF,TGTGCCAGCAGCTTGGGAGGGGGCAGGGGATCCACAGATACGCAGTATTTT,-,TRBJ2-3,TRBV5-4,17,TRBD1
CASSRTSLYEQYF,TGCGCCAGCAGCAGAACTAGCTTGTACGAGCAGTACTTC,-,TRBJ2-7,TRBV10-1,13,-
CSVEGAFLETQYF,TGCAGCGTTGAAGGGGCCTTTCTAGAGACCCAGTACTTC,-,TRBJ2-5,TRBV29-1,13,-
CASSSRTSVFYNEQFF,TGTGCCAGCAGCTCCCGGACTAGCGTTTTCTACAATGAGCAGTTCTTC,-,TRBJ2-1,TRBV5-6,16,TRBD2
CASSPPPGTEAFF,TGTGCCAGCTCACCACCCCCGGGCACTGAAGCTTTCTTT,-,TRBJ1-1,TRBV18,13,-
CASRPPGQSPMGYTF,TGTGCCAGCAGGCCTCCGGGCCAGTCGCCTATGGGCTACACCTTC,-,TRBJ1-2,TRBV25-1,15,-
CASSLGASRPDTQYF,TGTGCCAGCAGCCTAGGGGCTAGCAGGCCAGATACGCAGTATTTT,once,TRBJ2-3,TRBV11-2,15,-
CASSSPPGLIYEQFF,TGTGCCAGCAGTTCCCCGCCCGGACTAATCTATGAGCAGTTCTTC,-,TRBJ2-1,TRBV27,15,-
CASSLETNRLGETQYF,TGTGCCAGCAGCCTAGAGACTAACCGTTTAGGGGAGACCCAGTACTTC,-,TRBJ2-5,TRBV11-1,16,-
CASSTPAGTGELFF,TGTGCCAGCAGCACCCCGGCGGGGACCGGGGAGCTGTTTTTT,few,TRBJ2-2,TRBV11-2,14,-
CASSLAGGRWEKLFF,TGTGCCAGCAGCTTAGCGGGGGGCCGGTGGGAAAAACTGTTTTTT,-,TRBJ1-4,TRBV7-9,15,-
CASSLRIGTAYEQYF,TGTGCCAGCAGCTTAAGGATTGGGACTGCCTACGAGCAGTACTTC,-,TRBJ2-7,TRBV13,15,-
CASRPRIDTIYF,TGTGCCAGCAGACCCCGCATTGACACCATATATTTT,-,TRBJ1-3,TRBV28,12,-
CASSKRGFQPQHF,TGTGCCAGTAGTAAGAGGGGGTTCCAGCCCCAGCATTTT,few,TRBJ1-5,TRBV19,13,-
CASSTTKGGYEQYF,TGTGCCAGCAGTACGACGAAAGGAGGTTACGAGCAGTACTTC,few,TRBJ2-7,TRBV27,14,-
CASTGWAYEQYF,TGTGCCAGCACGGGGTGGGCTTACGAGCAGTACTTC,-,TRBJ2-7,TRBV7-3,12,-
CASGLAGPRYNEQFF,TGCGCCAGTGGTTTGGCGGGCCCAAGATACAATGAGCAGTTCTTC,few,TRBJ2-1,TRBV5-1,15,-
CASSLVAGQQETQYF,TGCGCCAGCAGCTTGGTGGCGGGGCAGCAAGAGACCCAGTACTTC,-,TRBJ2-5,TRBV5-1,15,-
CASSLGGASGAEAFF,TGTGCCAGCAGCTTGGGGGGCGCGTCGGGCGCTGAAGCTTTCTTT,-,TRBJ1-1,TRBV5-4,15,-
CASSPTDFMNTEAFF,TGCGCCAGCAGCCCGACGGACTTTATGAACACTGAAGCTTTCTTT,-,TRBJ1-1,TRBV4-1,15,-
CASRQRTGEAGELFF,TGTGCCAGCCGTCAAAGGACAGGGGAGGCCGGGGAGCTGTTTTTT,many,TRBJ2-2,TRBV2,15,TRBD1
CASSRGSAGNSNQPQHF,TGCGCCAGCAGTCGAGGATCGGCGGGAAATAGCAATCAGCCCCAGCATTTT,-,TRBJ1-5,TRBV10-2,17,-
CASINRERDTEAFF,TGCGCCAGCATTAACCGTGAGAGAGACACTGAAGCTTTCTTT,-,TRBJ1-1,TRBV23-1,14,-
CASSVGAGDTGELFF,TGTGCCAGCTCCGTAGGGGCAGGCGACACCGGGGAGCTGTTTTTT,few,TRBJ2-2,TRBV18,15,-
CASSLVYGGTGELFF,TGTGCCAGCAGCTTAGTTTACGGGGGGACCGGGGAGCTGTTTTTT,-,TRBJ2-2,TRBV11-1,15,TRBD2
CASRLGRTNQPQHF,TGTGCCAGCAGACTGGGACGGACCAATCAGCCCCAGCATTTT,-,TRBJ1-5,TRBV6-6,14,-
CASSLAPQGVEVYGYTF,TGTGCCAGCAGCTTAGCCCCCCAGGGGGTTGAGGTCTATGGCTACACCTTC,-,TRBJ1-2,TRBV11-2,17,TRBD1
CASRMNTEAFF,TGCGCCAGCAGGATGAACACTGAAGCTTTCTTT,-,TRBJ1-1,TRBV10-2,11,-
CASSLPLGLTDTQYF,TGTGCCAGCAGCTTACCTTTGGGTCTCACAGATACGCAGTATTTT,few,TRBJ2-3,TRBV7-2,15,-